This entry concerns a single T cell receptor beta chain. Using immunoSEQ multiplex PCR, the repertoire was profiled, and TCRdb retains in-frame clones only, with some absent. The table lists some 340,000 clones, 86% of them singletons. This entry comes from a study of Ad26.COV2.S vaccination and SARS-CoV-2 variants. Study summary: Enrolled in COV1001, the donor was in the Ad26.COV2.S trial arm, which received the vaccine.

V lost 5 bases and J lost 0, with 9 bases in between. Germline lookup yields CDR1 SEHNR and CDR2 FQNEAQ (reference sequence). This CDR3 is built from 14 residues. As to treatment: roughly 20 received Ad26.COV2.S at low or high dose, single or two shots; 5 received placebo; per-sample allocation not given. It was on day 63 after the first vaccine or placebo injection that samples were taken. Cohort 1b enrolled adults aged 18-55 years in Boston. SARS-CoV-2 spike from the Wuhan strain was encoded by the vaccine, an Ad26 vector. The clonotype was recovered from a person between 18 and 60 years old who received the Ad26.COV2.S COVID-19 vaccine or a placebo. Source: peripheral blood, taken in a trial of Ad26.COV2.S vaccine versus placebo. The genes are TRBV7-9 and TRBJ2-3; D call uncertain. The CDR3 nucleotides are TGTGCCAGCAGCCAGGCAATAAGCACAGATACGCAGTATTTT. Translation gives CASSQAISTDTQYF.